Listed here are 30 T cell receptor beta chains from one sample, sequenced in a study of shared clonotypes between healthy human individuals. Some clones are missing from TCRdb's copy, which holds only in-frame ones; the method was immunoSEQ multiplex PCR. This sample has around 700,000 clones, with about two thirds found just once. Sequenced input: memory CD4+ T cells sorted from blood. Subset defined: CD45RA-negative fraction. The source is a woman in her 30s in good health.

J is TRBJ2-2 and V is TRBV2; TRBD2 matches at 7 bases. The length of the CDR3 is 13 residues. Trimming at V came to 10 bases and at J to 5 bases, leaving 7 bases not matched to a gene. Germline CDR1 is SNHLY and CDR2 is FYNNEI. The CDR3 reads CAISGLRTGELFF. The CDR3 DNA reads TGTGCCATTTCGGGACTACGAACCGGGGAGCTGTTTTTT.

About this clone: Other DNA sequences in the sample encode the same CDR3. This rearrangement joins TRBV28 to TRBJ1-2, with D hard to call. Germline values: CDR1 MDHEN, CDR2 SYDVKM. CDR3 length equals 12 residues. V lost 4 bases and J 4 bases, leaving 7 bases between the germline ends. For the CDR3, the DNA is TGTGCCAGCAGTTCGGGGTTCTATGGCTACACCTTC. This sequence encodes CASSSGFYGYTF.

Here the CDR3 reads CASSQAGGAQTDTQYF. The CDR3 DNA follows: TGTGCCAGCAGCCAAGCGGGGGGGGCCCAGACAGATACGCAGTATTTT. V and J are TRBV4-2 and TRBJ2-3; TRBD2 matches at 8 bases. With 1 base clipped from V and 3 bases from J, the junction kept 6 bases outside the gene matches. The CDR3 contains 16 residues. The germline CDR1 and CDR2 sequences are LGHNA and YNFKEQ.

This clone has a handful of counts. This same CDR3 is encoded by further DNA sequences in the sample. The chain links TRBV19 to TRBJ2-7; possible D gene TRBD2, 5 bases. Germline V gene lookup returns CDR1 LNHDA and CDR2 SQIVND (reference sequence). The CDR3 is 14 residues long. The V end lost 8 bases, the J end lost 1 base, and 15 bases lay between the germline ends. The CDR3 loop is CASRAGLTSYEQYF. The CDR3 nucleotides read TGTGCCAGTCGAGCAGGACTTACATCCTACGAGCAGTACTTC.

The V call is TRBV10-3, the J call TRBJ2-3; D not resolved. Trimming pared 2 bases from V and 4 bases from J, leaving 4 bases between. Germline assignment: CDR1 ENHRY and CDR2 SYGVKD. The length of the CDR3 is 12 residues. The CDR3 DNA follows: TGTGCCATCAGTGAGAACGCAGATACGCAGTATTTT. The encoded protein is CAISENADTQYF.

This clone turned up a few times. This chain uses TRBV2 with TRBJ2-7, with TRBD1 matching 7 bases. Trimming took 4 bases from V and 4 from J; bases not matched to a gene: 1. This CDR3 comprises 12 residues. The germline CDR1 and CDR2 sequences are SNHLY and FYNNEI. The CDR3 bases are TGTGCCAGCAGTGTCAGGGGGTACGAGCAGTACTTC. It yields the protein CASSVRGYEQYF.

This clone was detected once. Relative to the germline gene, one junction end is altered; a read error may explain this. The chain carries TRBV11-2 and TRBJ2-7; the match to TRBD1 covers 7 bases. Germline V lookup: CDR1 SGHAT, CDR2 FQNNGV. The CDR3 consists of 15 residues. This CDR3 is CASSQPTGSSYEQYF. The CDR3, as DNA: TGCGCCAGCAGCCAACCGACAGGGAGCTCCTACGAGCAGTACTTC.

V gene TRBV18 combines with J gene TRBJ1-3, with a tentative D call TRBD1 (5 bases). CDR3 length: 17 residues. CDR1 and CDR2 from the germline V gene are KGHSH and LQKENI. V shed 4 bases and J shed 1 base, with 17 bases lying between them. The CDR3 reads CASSRQPGTESGNTIYF. CDR3 DNA: TGTGCCAGCTCACGTCAACCCGGGACTGAATCTGGAAACACCATATATTTT.

Points on this clone: A much larger clone sits a single nucleotide away, making a read error possible. Other nucleotide sequences from this sample produce the same CDR3. This chain's CDR3 is CASSLGDRDSGGYTF. The CDR3 nucleotides are TGCGCCAGCAGCTTGGGGGACAGGGATTCGGGTGGCTACACCTTC. This chain joins TRBV5-1 and TRBJ1-2; TRBD1 aligns across 9 bases. J gave up 7 bases and V 0 bases, and 7 bases lay outside the gene matches. From germline, CDR1 is SGHRS and CDR2 YFSETQ. The length of the CDR3 is 15 residues.

The V gene is TRBV5-1, the J gene TRBJ1-1, with 9 bases fitting TRBD1. Germline V gene sequence: CDR1 SGHRS, CDR2 YFSETQ. J gave up 10 bases and V 0 bases, and 4 bases lay outside the gene matches. The CDR3 has 13 residues. The CDR3 is CASSLDRGRRAFF. The CDR3 DNA is TGCGCCAGCAGCTTGGACAGGGGGCGCCGAGCTTTCTTT. Filled out from reference TRBV5-1 and TRBJ1-1, the complete variable domain reads KAGVTQTPRYLIKTRGQQVTLSCSPISGHRSVSWYQQTPGQGLQFLFEYFSETQRNKGNFPGRFSGRQFSNSRSEMNVSTLELGDSALYLCASSLDRGRRAFFGQGTRLTVV.

This clone came up once. The rearrangement joins TRBV7-9 to TRBJ2-1, with 7 nucleotides matching TRBD1. CDR3 length: 11 residues. Germline V lookup: CDR1 SEHNR, CDR2 FQNEAQ (reference sequence). With V trimmed by 5 bases and J by 15 bases, 7 bases remained unmatched. CDR3: CASSQGDPRFF. The CDR3, as DNA: TGTGCCAGCAGCCAGGGGGACCCACGGTTCTTC. Full variable domain (remainder filled in from reference TRBV7-9 and TRBJ2-1): DTGVSQNPRHKITKRGQNVTFRCDPISEHNRLYWYRQTLGQGPEFLTYFQNEAQLEKSRLLSDRFSAERPKGSFSTLEIQRTEQGDSAMYLCASSQGDPRFFGPGTRLTVL.

This clone was recorded many times. This chain uses TRBV9 with TRBJ2-7; D gene ambiguous. The germline gives CDR1 SGDLS, CDR2 YYNGEE. The CDR3 is made up of 12 amino acids. With 4 bases removed from V and 5 bases from J, the gap between germline ends came to 10 bases. Here the CDR3 reads CASSSRDNEQYF. CDR3 nucleotides: TGTGCCAGCAGCTCCCGAGATAACGAGCAGTACTTC. The full variable domain, in which reference TRBV9 and TRBJ2-7 provide the parts outside the CDR3, is DSGVTQTPKHLITATGQRVTLRCSPRSGDLSVYWYQQSLDQGLQFLIQYYNGEERAKGNILERFSAQQFPDLHSELNLSSLELGDSALYFCASSSRDNEQYFGPGTRLTVT.

V gene TRBV18 combines with J gene TRBJ2-1; perhaps TRBD2 as D (6 bases). Trimming removed 3 bases at V and 9 bases at J, with 15 bases between. The CDR3 covers 14 residues. Germline V lookup: CDR1 KGHSH, CDR2 LQKENI. The CDR3 coding sequence is TGTGCCAGCTCACCGATCGCCAGGGAGGCTGAGCAGTTCTTC. Translated: CASSPIAREAEQFF.

The V gene is TRBV6-5, the J gene TRBJ2-2; 7 positions agree with TRBD1. CDR3 length: 15 residues. V dropped 6 bases and J dropped 1; count of bases not matched to a gene: 5. Germline V CDR1 and CDR2: MNHEY, SVGAGI. The CDR3 DNA follows: TGTGCCAGCAGAACAGGGGCCCAGAACACCGGGGAGCTGTTTTTT. Amino acid sequence: CASRTGAQNTGELFF.

The chain combines TRBV19 with TRBJ1-6, with a possible D match to TRBD1 (6 bases). In germline, CDR1 is LNHDA, CDR2 SQIVND (reference sequence). The CDR3 totals 12 residues. The V gene lost 5 bases and the J gene lost 7 bases, with 6 bases spanning the gap. The CDR3: CASSQGNSPLHF. The CDR3 nucleotides are TGTGCCAGTAGTCAGGGGAATTCACCCCTCCACTTT. Using reference TRBV19 and TRBJ1-6 for the parts outside the CDR3, the full variable domain is DGGITQSPKYLFRKEGQNVTLSCEQNLNHDAMYWYRQDPGQGLRLIYYSQIVNDFQKGDIAEGYSVSREKKESFPLTVTSAQKNPTAFYLCASSQGNSPLHFGNGTRLTVT.

This clone showed up just a few times. Other DNA sequences in this specimen translate into the identical CDR3. V gene TRBV18 combines with J gene TRBJ1-2; D may be TRBD1 (6 bases). The CDR3 runs 13 residues. The germline CDR1 and CDR2 sequences are KGHSH and LQKENI. Trimming pared 2 bases from V and 3 bases from J, leaving 7 bases between. The CDR3 sequence is CASSPGGDYGYTF. In DNA form, the CDR3 reads TGTGCCAGCTCACCAGGGGGCGACTATGGCTACACCTTC. Based on the CDR3 plus reference TRBV18 and TRBJ1-2, the full variable domain is NAGVMQNPRHLVRRRGQEARLRCSPMKGHSHVYWYRQLPEEGLKFMVYLQKENIIDESGMPKERFSAEFPKEGPSILRIQQVVRGDSAAYFCASSPGGDYGYTFGSGTRLTVV.

This rearrangement joins TRBV18 to TRBJ2-1; D call uncertain. Germline loops: CDR1 KGHSH, CDR2 LQKENI. V lost 6 bases and J 9 bases, leaving 15 bases between the germline ends. This CDR3 region has 13 residues. The CDR3 region is CASSRGPMGEQFF. In DNA, the CDR3 is TGTGCCAGCTCCCGAGGTCCGATGGGTGAGCAGTTCTTC.

The V call is TRBV2, the J call TRBJ1-5; D gene unclear. The CDR3 sequence is 12 residues long. Germline V lookup: CDR1 SNHLY, CDR2 FYNNEI. Trimming removed 7 bases from V and 3 bases from J, with 7 bases in between. The CDR3 bases are TGTGCCAGCACGTTAACCAATCAGCCCCAGCATTTT. It translates to CASTLTNQPQHF.

The genes are TRBV19 and TRBJ2-3; TRBD2 aligns across 7 bases. V gave up 3 bases and J gave up 2 bases; unmatched junction bases: 5. Germline values: CDR1 LNHDA, CDR2 SQIVND (reference sequence). The CDR3 sequence is 15 residues long. In DNA, the CDR3 is TGTGCCAGTAGTATCAGCGGGACGTCCACAGATACGCAGTATTTT. Its translation: CASSISGTSTDTQYF.

The rearrangement links TRBV10-2 to TRBJ2-2, with 11 nucleotides matching TRBD2. Germline lookup yields CDR1 WSHSY and CDR2 SAAADI. This CDR3 has 16 amino acids. The trim removed 7 bases at V and 4 bases at J, leaving 8 bases unmatched. The CDR3 spells CASKIAGGGGTGELFF. The CDR3 DNA reads as TGCGCCAGCAAAATAGCGGGAGGGGGTGGCACCGGGGAGCTGTTTTTT.

The CDR3 region has the DNA TGCAGCGTTGCCTATTCGGTGGGGTCGCAAGAGACCCAGTACTTC. Encoded protein: CSVAYSVGSQETQYF. The rearrangement links TRBV29-1 to TRBJ2-5; D uncertain. The ends were cut back, 4 bases at V and 2 bases at J, with 17 bases in the middle. The CDR3 runs 15 residues. Germline V CDR1 and CDR2: SQVTM, ANQGSEA.

The V and J genes are TRBV29-1 and TRBJ2-1; D remains ambiguous. V dropped 1 base and J dropped 1 base, with 11 bases sitting between them. Germline CDR1 and CDR2: SQVTM and ANQGSEA. The CDR3 has 15 amino acids. The CDR3 sequence: CSVEGRNGSYNEQFF. The CDR3 DNA reads TGCAGCGTTGAAGGTAGGAACGGGTCCTACAATGAGCAGTTCTTC.

About this clone itself: The sample contains more than one DNA sequence encoding this CDR3. The CDR3 coding sequence is TGCGCCAGCAGTTTTGGACAGGGCGAGACCCAGTACTTC. This encodes CASSFGQGETQYF. The gene calls are TRBV5-1 and TRBJ2-5; 8 bases are shared with TRBD1. V was clipped by 5 bases and J by 5 bases; unmatched bases: 5. There are 13 residues in the CDR3. CDR1 and CDR2 (germline): SGHRS, YFSETQ.

There are a few counts of this clone. V and J are TRBV4-1 and TRBJ2-1, with no clear D. The V gene lost 0 bases and the J gene lost 0 bases, with 9 bases spanning the gap. The CDR3 extends over 16 amino acids. Per germline, CDR1 MGHRA and CDR2 YSYEKL. The CDR3 here is CASSQDFWSSYNEQFF. DNA for the CDR3: TGCGCCAGCAGCCAAGATTTTTGGAGCTCCTACAATGAGCAGTTCTTC.

The CDR3 reads CASRESGGTEAFF. CDR3 sequence (DNA): TGTGCCAGCAGAGAGAGCGGTGGCACTGAAGCTTTCTTT. This chain links TRBV9 with TRBJ1-1; D remains unclear. Germline V gene data show CDR1 as SGDLS and CDR2 as YYNGEE. Trimming pared 5 bases from V and 4 bases from J, leaving 12 bases between. The CDR3 length is 13 residues.

The CDR3 loop is CASNGGARIGPQHF. CDR3 DNA: TGTGCCAGCAACGGGGGGGCCCGCATTGGGCCCCAGCATTTT. J is TRBJ1-5 and V is TRBV28, with TRBD1 as a possible D gene (6 bases). CDR1 MDHEN and CDR2 SYDVKM come from the germline V gene. This CDR3 is 14 amino acids long. V lost 7 bases and J 9 bases, leaving 19 bases between the germline ends. Together with reference TRBV28 and TRBJ1-5, the CDR3 gives the full variable domain: DVKVTQSSRYLVKRTGEKVFLECVQDMDHENMFWYRQDPGLGLRLIYFSYDVKMKEKGDIPEGYSVSREKKERFSLILESASTNQTSMYLCASNGGARIGPQHFGDGTRLSIL.

This rearrangement joins TRBV7-9 to TRBJ1-1; D gene uncertain. The CDR3 length is 14 residues. In germline, CDR1 is SEHNR, CDR2 FQNEAQ (reference sequence). Trimming shortened V by 1 base and J by 1 base, and 7 bases separated the two germline ends. CDR3 coding DNA: TGTGCCAGCAGCTTAGTGGCAGGGAACACTGAAGCTTTCTTT. Its protein is CASSLVAGNTEAFF. The full variable domain, rest sourced from reference TRBV7-9 and TRBJ1-1, is DTGVSQNPRHKITKRGQNVTFRCDPISEHNRLYWYRQTLGQGPEFLTYFQNEAQLEKSRLLSDRFSAERPKGSFSTLEIQRTEQGDSAMYLCASSLVAGNTEAFFGQGTRLTVV.

V is TRBV6-6 and J is TRBJ1-1; a possible D gene is TRBD1 (5 bases). CDR1 is MNHNY, CDR2 SVGAGI, per germline (reference sequence). The V and J ends lost 5 bases and 0 bases respectively, with 13 bases between them. The CDR3 loop spans 15 amino acids. CDR3 amino acids: CASSLGWGMNTEAFF. CDR3 sequence (DNA): TGTGCCAGCAGTCTTGGATGGGGCATGAACACTGAAGCTTTCTTT.

V gene TRBV6-1 combines with J gene TRBJ1-1; 8 bases map to TRBD1. There are 14 residues in the CDR3. With V trimmed by 9 bases and J by 4 bases, 10 bases remained unmatched. The germline gives CDR1 MNHNS, CDR2 SASEGT. CDR3 protein: CASPLTGAGTEAFF. CDR3 DNA sequence: TGTGCCAGTCCTTTGACAGGGGCGGGCACTGAAGCTTTCTTT.

V and J are TRBV18 and TRBJ1-5, with 7 bases fitting TRBD1. CDR1 is KGHSH and CDR2 is LQKENI in the germline V gene. The CDR3 is 15 amino acids. V was pared by 4 bases and J by 6 bases, with 9 bases of the junction left unmatched. The CDR3 region is CASSLPGQQGQPQHF. As DNA, the CDR3 is TGTGCCAGCTCACTTCCGGGACAGCAGGGTCAGCCCCAGCATTTT.